This T cell receptor (beta chain) was recovered during a study of CD8 T cells in Susac syndrome. Study results and limitations: That the number of individuals in its TCR sequencing and HLA analysis was relatively small was acknowledged by the study.

Reverse transcription of roughly 0.5 to 1 ug RNA used random hexamers. The method of amplification for TCR beta CDR3 was immunoSEQ multiplex PCR, covering 54 Vbeta and 13 Jbeta. TCRdb independently ran MiXCR on the immunoSEQ multiplex PCR reads; one entry per CDR3 protein. The sample lists 90,000 or so distinct CDR3 sequences; 85% to 95% were seen once. Healthy donors formed controls matched for age and sex. Germline V gene lookup returns CDR1 SGHTA and CDR2 FQGTGA. The CDR3 runs to 17 residues. V dropped 3 bases and J dropped 2; count of bases not matched to a gene: 10. Remarks on this clonotype: Its cognate antigen is unknown.

The sequenced material came from CD8+ T cells from PBMCs. The source of this sequence is a human donor in good health. The chain recombines TRBV7-3 with TRBJ2-3, with TRBD1 identical over 8 bases. Here the CDR3 reads CASSFDPIQGATDTQYF. The CDR3 region has the DNA TGTGCCAGCAGCTTTGACCCCATCCAGGGGGCCACAGATACGCAGTATTTT.